Following are 7 T cell receptor beta chains from one sample sequenced in a study of blood T cells in healthy people across ages. Primed by a sample-barcoded 5' primer and a J-beta primer mix, a second PCR proceeded for roughly 7 to 12 cycles. From the 5' RACE reads, TCRdb called clonotypes with MiXCR, one entry per CDR3 protein. This repertoire shows more than 650,000 distinct CDR3 sequences, 53% found once; its top ten account for around 40%. The sample consisted of blood. Receptors were obtained from a man aged 80 or over in good health.

This chain connects TRBV10-2 to TRBJ1-1; D remains unclear. V was trimmed by 6 bases and J by 4 bases, leaving 18 bases between them. Germline values: CDR1 WSHSY, CDR2 SAAADI. The CDR3 sequence is 15 residues long. The CDR3, as DNA: TGCGCCAGCAGGATAGCAGGTTCGGTGGGCACTGAAGCTTTCTTT. This translates into CASRIAGSVGTEAFF.

Only one count was recorded for this clonotype. The chain couples TRBV28 to TRBJ1-2; D is possibly TRBD1 (6 bases). Trimming pared 2 bases from V and 8 bases from J, leaving 15 bases between. There are 14 residues in the CDR3. Germline assignment: CDR1 MDHEN and CDR2 SYDVKM. This CDR3 reads CASSLGGAQGGYTF. The CDR3 DNA follows: TGTGCCAGCAGTTTAGGGGGGGCGCAGGGAGGCTACACCTTC.

V usage is TRBV25-1 and J usage is TRBJ2-1; tentative D call: TRBD1 (5 bases). Germline CDR1 is MGHDK and CDR2 is SYGVNS. The CDR3 is 17 amino acids. The V end lost 2 bases, the J end lost 0 bases, and 14 bases lay between the germline ends. In DNA form, the CDR3 reads TGTGCCAGCAGTGAACAAGGACAAACGAGCTCCTACAATGAGCAGTTCTTC. This gives the protein CASSEQGQTSSYNEQFF.

This sequence joins TRBV20-1 and TRBJ2-4; 8 bases match TRBD2. Germline V gene lookup returns CDR1 DFQATT and CDR2 SNEGSKA (reference sequence). This CDR3 has 13 residues. Losses at the gene ends were 7 bases for V and 9 bases for J; bases not matched to a gene: 11. The CDR3 DNA follows: TGCAGTGTCAAGGGACTAGTGGGGGGCATTCAGTACTTC. Translating it yields CSVKGLVGGIQYF.

This clonotype was detected only a few times. The J gene is TRBJ1-2, the V gene TRBV29-1, with no clear D. In germline, CDR1 is SQVTM, CDR2 ANQGSEA. Trimming left V 6 bases short and J 3 bases short, with 17 bases between. CDR3 length: 14 residues. CDR3 nucleotide sequence: TGCAGCGTCTCCCCGGGTGGCAGAGACTATGGCTACACCTTC. As protein: CSVSPGGRDYGYTF.

This clonotype came up once. V gene TRBV5-1 combines with J gene TRBJ2-5, with a possible D match to TRBD2 (6 bases). CDR1 and CDR2 from the germline V gene are SGHRS and YFSETQ. V was cut by 0 bases and J by 2 bases, with 14 bases left in between. This CDR3 has 16 residues. The CDR3 DNA sequence: TGCGCCAGCAGCTTGGGGCTAGCGAAAGGGCAAGAGACCCAGTACTTC. It yields the protein CASSLGLAKGQETQYF. Full variable domain (remainder filled in from reference TRBV5-1 and TRBJ2-5): KAGVTQTPRYLIKTRGQQVTLSCSPISGHRSVSWYQQTPGQGLQFLFEYFSETQRNKGNFPGRFSGRQFSNSRSEMNVSTLELGDSALYLCASSLGLAKGQETQYFGPGTRLLVL.

Only a few counts were recorded for this clonotype. The chain has TRBV20-1 and TRBJ1-4; 8 positions agree with TRBD1. CDR1 and CDR2 (germline): DFQATT, SNEGSKA (reference sequence). V shed 5 bases, J shed 8 bases, and the junction held 10 bases outside the gene matches. This CDR3 region has 14 residues. CDR3 coding DNA: TGCAGTGCTTCCCAGGGGGCGCTGAACGAAAAACTGTTTTTT. It encodes CSASQGALNEKLFF.